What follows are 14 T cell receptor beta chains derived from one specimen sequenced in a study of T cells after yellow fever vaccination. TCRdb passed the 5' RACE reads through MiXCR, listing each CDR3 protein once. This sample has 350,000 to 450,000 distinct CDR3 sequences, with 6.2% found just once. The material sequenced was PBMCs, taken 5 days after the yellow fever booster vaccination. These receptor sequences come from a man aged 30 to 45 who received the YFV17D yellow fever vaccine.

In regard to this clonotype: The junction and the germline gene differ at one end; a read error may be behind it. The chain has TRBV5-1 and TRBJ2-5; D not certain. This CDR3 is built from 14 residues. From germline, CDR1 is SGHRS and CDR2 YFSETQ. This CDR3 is CAISLAAAQETQYF. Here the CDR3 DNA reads TGCGCCATCAGCTTGGCCGCAGCTCAAGAGACCCAGTACTTC. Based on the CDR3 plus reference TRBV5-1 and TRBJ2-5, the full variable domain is KAGVTQTPRYLIKTRGQQVTLSCSPISGHRSVSWYQQTPGQGLQFLFEYFSETQRNKGNFPGRFSGRQFSNSRSEMNVSTLELGDSALYLCAISLAAAQETQYFGPGTRLLVL.

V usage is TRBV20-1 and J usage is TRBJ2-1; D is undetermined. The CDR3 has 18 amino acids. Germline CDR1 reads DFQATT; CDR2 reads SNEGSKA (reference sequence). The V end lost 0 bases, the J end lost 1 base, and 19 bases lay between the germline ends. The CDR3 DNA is TGCAGTGCTAGAGATCCCCTTGGACGGTCTGGGTCCTACAATGAGCAGTTCTTC. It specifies CSARDPLGRSGSYNEQFF.

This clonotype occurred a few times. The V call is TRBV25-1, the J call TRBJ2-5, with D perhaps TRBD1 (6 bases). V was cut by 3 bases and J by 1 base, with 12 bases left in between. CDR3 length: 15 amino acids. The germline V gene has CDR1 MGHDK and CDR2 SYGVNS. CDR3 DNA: TGTGCCAGCAGTGATACAGGACAGTTCCAAGAGACCCAGTACTTC. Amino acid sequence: CASSDTGQFQETQYF.

The CDR3 coding sequence is TGCAGCAAAACTAGCGGGAGCGGAAATACGCAGTATTTT. Translation: CSKTSGSGNTQYF. This chain connects TRBV29-1 to TRBJ2-3, with 11 bases lining up with TRBD2. The V and J ends lost 8 bases and 7 bases, in that order; junction bases with no gene match: 8. From germline, CDR1 is SQVTM and CDR2 ANQGSEA. The CDR3 is 13 amino acids.

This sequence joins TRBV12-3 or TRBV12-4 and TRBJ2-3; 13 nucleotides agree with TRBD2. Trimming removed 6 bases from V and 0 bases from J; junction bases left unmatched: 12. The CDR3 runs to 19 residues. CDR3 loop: CASSGTSGRATSSTDTQYF. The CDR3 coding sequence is TGTGCCAGCAGCGGTACTAGCGGGAGGGCCACATCTAGCACAGATACGCAGTATTTT.

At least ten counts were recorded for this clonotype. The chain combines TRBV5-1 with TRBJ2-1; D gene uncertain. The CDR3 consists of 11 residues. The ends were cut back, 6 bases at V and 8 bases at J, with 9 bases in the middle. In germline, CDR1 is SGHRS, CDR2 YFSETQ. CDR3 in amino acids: CASKIVDEQFF. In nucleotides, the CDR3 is TGCGCCAGCAAGATAGTGGATGAGCAGTTCTTC.

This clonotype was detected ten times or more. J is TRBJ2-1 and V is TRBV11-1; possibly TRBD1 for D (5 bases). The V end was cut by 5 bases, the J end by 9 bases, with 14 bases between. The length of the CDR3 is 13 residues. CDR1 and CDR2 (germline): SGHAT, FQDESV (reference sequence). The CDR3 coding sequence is TGTGCCAGCAGCCGAGCTCCAGGGATTGAGCAGTTCTTC. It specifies CASSRAPGIEQFF.

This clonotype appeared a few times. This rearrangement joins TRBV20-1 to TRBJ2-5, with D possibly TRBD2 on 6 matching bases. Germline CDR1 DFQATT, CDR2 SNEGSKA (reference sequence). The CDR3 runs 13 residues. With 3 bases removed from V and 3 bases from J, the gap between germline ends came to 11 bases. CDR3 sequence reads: CSARGGREETQYF. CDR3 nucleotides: TGCAGTGCTAGGGGGGGAAGGGAAGAGACCCAGTACTTC.

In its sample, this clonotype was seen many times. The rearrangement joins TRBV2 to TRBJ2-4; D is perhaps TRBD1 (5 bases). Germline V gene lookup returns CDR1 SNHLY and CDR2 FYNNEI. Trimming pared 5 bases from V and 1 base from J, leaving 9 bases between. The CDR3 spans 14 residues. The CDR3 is CASSLSGAKNIQYF. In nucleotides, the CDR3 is TGTGCCAGCAGTCTTTCAGGGGCCAAAAACATTCAGTACTTC.

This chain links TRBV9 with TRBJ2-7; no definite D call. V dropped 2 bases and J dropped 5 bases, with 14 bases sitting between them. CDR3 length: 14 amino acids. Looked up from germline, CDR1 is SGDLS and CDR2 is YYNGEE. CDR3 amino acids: CASSVSGRSDEQYF. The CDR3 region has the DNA TGTGCCAGCAGCGTTTCGGGCAGGAGCGACGAGCAGTACTTC.

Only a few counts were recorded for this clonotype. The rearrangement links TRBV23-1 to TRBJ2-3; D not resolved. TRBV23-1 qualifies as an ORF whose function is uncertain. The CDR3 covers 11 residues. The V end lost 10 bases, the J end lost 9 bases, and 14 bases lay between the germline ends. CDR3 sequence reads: CATCMLITQYF. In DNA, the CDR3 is TGCGCCACCTGCATGTTGATAACGCAGTATTTT.

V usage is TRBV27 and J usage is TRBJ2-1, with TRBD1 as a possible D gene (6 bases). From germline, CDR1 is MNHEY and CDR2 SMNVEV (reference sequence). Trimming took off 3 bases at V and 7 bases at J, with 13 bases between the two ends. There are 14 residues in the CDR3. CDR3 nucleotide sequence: TGTGCCAGCAGTTTCCTACAGGGTCCGAATGAGCAGTTCTTC. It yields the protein CASSFLQGPNEQFF.

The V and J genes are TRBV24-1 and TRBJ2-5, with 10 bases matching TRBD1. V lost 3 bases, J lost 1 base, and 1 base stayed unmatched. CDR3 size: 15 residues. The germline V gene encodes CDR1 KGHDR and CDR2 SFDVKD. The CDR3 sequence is CATSDGQGVQETQYF. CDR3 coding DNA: TGTGCCACCAGTGATGGACAGGGGGTCCAAGAGACCCAGTACTTC.

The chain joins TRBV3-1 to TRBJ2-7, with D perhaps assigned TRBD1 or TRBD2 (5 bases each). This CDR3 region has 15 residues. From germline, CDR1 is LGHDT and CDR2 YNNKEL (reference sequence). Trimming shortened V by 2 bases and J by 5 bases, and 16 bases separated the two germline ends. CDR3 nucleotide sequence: TGTGCCAGCAGCCAACCGGGACGTGCGTCCCACGAGCAGTACTTC. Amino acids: CASSQPGRASHEQYF.